The clone carrying this T cell receptor beta chain has only a few counts. Its antigen is unidentified. The data stem from a study of cytomegalovirus exposure and HLA in healthy donors. General study points: Researchers reported in a later analysis that common viral pathogens appeared linked to several top clusters.

13 Jbeta primers and 60 Vbeta primers were used for the PCR. The data were produced by immunoSEQ multiplex PCR, yet TCRdb's version contains in-frame clones alone and is incomplete. The repertoire holds 150,000 to 200,000 clones, with roughly 70% as singletons. V dropped 3 bases and J dropped 4 bases, with 10 bases sitting between them. The CDR3 extends over 13 amino acids. CDR1 and CDR2 from the germline V gene are SGHRS and YFSETQ. Sequenced sample: PBMCs. This sequence originates from a woman aged 40 to 50 in good health and CMV-seropositive. This chain uses TRBV5-1 with TRBJ1-2; TRBD1 is a possible D gene (5 bases). CDR3 region: CASSYDSSYGYTF. The CDR3 DNA reads TGCGCCAGCAGCTACGACAGTTCCTATGGCTACACCTTC.